The next 22 T cell receptor beta chains were all read from a single sample in a study of tissue T cells after allogeneic stem cell transplantation. Time point described: mouse harvest day 7 after allogeneic transplant. Tail vein injection delivered 10^7 T-cell-depleted bone marrow cells and 10^6 splenic CD5+ T cells. Only in-frame clones appear in the TCRdb table, and some are missing; sequencing was by immunoSEQ multiplex PCR. Found here are thousands of clones, 50% of them singletons; the top ten hold roughly 4%. Sequencing was carried out using gut tissue. The receptors were gathered from a female BALB/c mouse given C57BL/6 T cells with graft-versus-host disease after an allogeneic hematopoietic cell transplant.

Remarks on this clone: Genes and germline are mouse. The read is 1 residue too short to cover the CDR3 end, so that end is filled in from the germline J gene. This chain joins TRBV13-2 and TRBJ1-2; 9 bases agree with TRBD1. The CDR3 loop spans 15 amino acids. V gave up 2 bases and J gave up 2 bases; unmatched junction bases: 4. From germline, CDR1 is NNHNN and CDR2 SYGAGS (reference sequence). CDR3 DNA (partial): TGTGCCAGCGGTGAGCCCGGGACAGGGAACTCCGACTACACC. Residues: CASGEPGTGNSDYT. The whole CDR3 protein reads CASGEPGTGNSDYTF.

This clone appeared a few times. The gene symbols are mouse symbols. The CDR3 end lies 1 residue beyond the end of the read and is filled in from the germline J gene. The chain couples TRBV19 to TRBJ2-7, with D unresolved. Germline V gives CDR1 FNHDT, CDR2 SITEND (reference sequence). The CDR3 is 12 residues long. V gave up 6 bases and J gave up 0 bases, with 7 bases separating them. The CDR3 is CASKAISYEQYF. The sequenced CDR3 bases are TGTGCCAGCAAAGCAATCTCCTATGAACAGTAC.

Of note for this clone: All gene names here are mouse names. Sequencing ends 1 residue short of the CDR3 end; the germline J gene provides the rest. The chain combines TRBV16 with TRBJ1-3; D gene ambiguous. Germline V gene sequence: CDR1 SGHSA, CDR2 FRNQAP. V gave up 2 bases and J gave up 0 bases, with 5 bases separating them. The CDR3 is 14 amino acids. The CDR3 spells CASSLSTSGNTLYF. The sequenced part of the CDR3 DNA is TGTGCAAGCAGCTTATCGACTTCTGGAAATACGCTCTAT.

On this clone itself: Genes and germline are mouse. Incomplete CDR3 DNA: TGTGCTAGCAGTTCCAGTGCAGAAACGCTGTAT. Amino acid sequence: CASSSSAETLY. The whole CDR3 is CASSSSAETLYF. This chain joins TRBV29 and TRBJ2-3; D is undetermined. The CDR3 is cut off 1 residue early in the read; its end comes from the germline J gene. Germline V gene data show CDR1 as MSHET and CDR2 as SYDVDS. This CDR3 has 12 residues. V shed 4 bases and J shed 0 bases, with 2 bases lying between them.

A remark on this clone: Mouse gene names apply. The CDR3 extends 1 residue past the end of the read, so its final part is completed from the germline J gene. The chain has TRBV13-1 and TRBJ1-1, with D perhaps TRBD1 (5 bases). CDR1 is NSHNY and CDR2 is SYGAGN in the germline V gene. V lost 3 bases, J lost 0 bases, and 9 bases lay in between. The length of the CDR3 is 14 residues. This CDR3 reads CASSGTTANTEVFF. The covered CDR3 bases are TGTGCCAGCAGTGGGACAACGGCAAACACAGAAGTCTTC.

As to this clone: Here the gene names and germline are mouse. The CDR3 end falls 1 residue outside the read, so it is completed with the germline J gene. The V and J genes are TRBV13-1 and TRBJ1-4; 10 bases are a match to TRBD1. The V gene's germline CDR1 is NSHNY and CDR2 SYGAGN. Trimming took 2 bases from V and 6 from J; bases not matched to a gene: 1. The CDR3 covers 14 residues. The chain's CDR3 is CASSEGTGDERLFF. The covered CDR3 bases are TGTGCCAGCAGTGAAGGGACAGGGGACGAAAGATTATTT.

Comment on this clone: Gene names and germline refer to mouse. The CDR3 is cut off 1 residue early in the read; its end comes from the germline J gene. The chain links TRBV15 to TRBJ2-3; D ambiguous. Germline values: CDR1 SGHND, CDR2 FRSKSL. V lost 3 bases to trimming and J lost 4 bases, with 2 bases between them. This CDR3 region has 11 residues. The CDR3 DNA, read in part, is TGTGCCAGCAGTTTGACAGAAACGCTGTAT. Its protein is CASSLTETLY. The CDR3 reads in full as CASSLTETLYF.

Comments on this clone: Gene names and germline match the mouse. The missing CDR3 end, 1 residue past where the read stops, is filled in from the germline J gene. The rearrangement uses TRBV26 and TRBJ1-4; no clear D gene. The CDR3 runs 13 residues. Germline V CDR1 and CDR2: KGHPV, FQNQEV (reference sequence). The germline V and J ends were trimmed by 5 bases and 1 base, with 5 bases remaining between them. CDR3: CASSGNSNERLFF. The covered CDR3 bases are TGTGCCAGCAGTGGGAATTCCAACGAAAGATTATTT.

In regard to this clone: Germline and genes: mouse. Sequencing ends 1 residue short of the CDR3 end; the germline J gene provides the rest. The V and J genes are TRBV3 and TRBJ1-1, with TRBD1 as a possible D gene (5 bases). The CDR3 has 13 residues. Germline-derived CDR1 and CDR2 are SNHLY and FYNGKV (reference sequence). Trimming pared 5 bases from V and 1 base from J, leaving 8 bases between. The CDR3 DNA, read in part, is TGTGCCAGCAGCACCCAGGGAAACACAGAAGTCTTC. It is translated as CASSTQGNTEVF. The complete CDR3 sequence is CASSTQGNTEVFF. Based on the CDR3 plus reference TRBV3 and TRBJ1-1, the full variable domain is GPKVLQIPSHQIIDMGQMVTLNCDPVSNHLYFYWYKQILGQQMEFLVNFYNGKVMEKSKLFKDQFSVERPDGSYFTLKIQPTALEDSAVYFCASSTQGNTEVFFGKGTRLTVV.

Comment on this clone: Mouse germline and gene names are used. The read gets to within 1 residue of the CDR3 end, and the germline J gene fills in the rest. The V call is TRBV12-1, the J call TRBJ2-4; the match to TRBD2 covers 13 bases. This CDR3 spans 15 amino acids. Per the germline V gene, CDR1 is SGHSN and CDR2 is HYEKVE. V shed 2 bases and J 3 bases; nucleotides not matched to a gene: 1. The covered CDR3 bases are TGTGCCAGCTCTCGGGACTGGGGGGGGCAAAACACCTTGTAC. Its translation is CASSRDWGGQNTLY. The full-length CDR3 reads as CASSRDWGGQNTLYF.

Points on this clone: Germline and genes here are mouse. The sequence runs out 1 residue before the end of the CDR3; the remainder is reconstructed from the germline J gene. The chain uses TRBV2 and TRBJ1-1, with 7 bases that match TRBD1. The ends lost 1 base at V and 1 base at J; junction bases unmatched: 0. CDR3 length equals 14 residues. The V gene's germline CDR1 is LGHNA and CDR2 YSYQKL. This CDR3 is CASSQGQGNTEVFF. Incomplete CDR3 DNA: TGTGCCAGCAGCCAAGGACAGGGAAACACAGAAGTCTTC.

A single count supports this clone. Gene names refer to mouse genes. The CDR3 end is not reached by the read, which stops 1 residue before it; the germline J gene fills it in. V usage is TRBV29 and J usage is TRBJ2-7; the match to TRBD2 covers 8 bases. The CDR3 sequence is 14 residues long. Germline assignment: CDR1 MSHET and CDR2 SYDVDS. The V and J ends lost 5 bases and 2 bases, in that order; junction bases with no gene match: 5. The CDR3 spells CASSLRTGPYEQYF. CDR3 DNA, as far as it was read: TGTGCTAGCAGTCTAAGGACTGGGCCCTATGAACAGTAC.

About this clone: The listed genes are named as in mouse. The read stops 1 residue short of the end of the CDR3; the missing end is completed from the germline J gene. This chain uses TRBV16 with TRBJ1-3; tentative D call: TRBD1 (5 bases). Germline V gene data show CDR1 as SGHSA and CDR2 as FRNQAP. V gave up 5 bases and J gave up 0 bases, with 8 bases separating them. The length of the CDR3 is 14 residues. The CDR3: CASSHTGSGNTLYF. The covered CDR3 bases are TGTGCAAGCAGCCACACAGGTTCTGGAAATACGCTCTAT. The entire variable domain, with the rest obtained from reference TRBV16 and TRBJ1-3, is as follows: NAGVIQTPRHKVTGKGQEATLWCEPISGHSAVFWYRQTIVQGLEFLTYFRNQAPIDDSGMPKERFSAQMPNQSHSTLKIQSTQPQDSAVYLCASSHTGSGNTLYFGEGSRLIVV.

As to this clone: The genes and germline here are from mouse. Read coverage stops 1 residue before the CDR3 terminus; the germline J gene supplies the remainder. The V and J genes are TRBV16 and TRBJ2-4; 9 bases match TRBD2. V lost 1 base, J lost 3 bases, and 2 bases stayed unmatched. The CDR3 sequence is 15 residues long. Germline CDR1 SGHSA, CDR2 FRNQAP. The CDR3 loop is CASSLAGTGQNTLYF. Partial CDR3 DNA: TGTGCAAGCAGCTTAGCCGGGACTGGGCAAAACACCTTGTAC.

Concerning this clone itself: Mouse names are used for the genes. The missing CDR3 end, 1 residue past where the read stops, is filled in from the germline J gene. The chain joins TRBV1 to TRBJ1-1, with a weak D call TRBD1 (5 bases). V lost 1 base and J lost 8, with 8 bases in between. This CDR3 contains 12 residues. Per germline, CDR1 NSQYPW and CDR2 LRSPGD (reference sequence). The CDR3 is CTCSAVRDEVFF. The CDR3 DNA, read in part, is TGCACCTGCAGTGCAGTCAGGGACGAAGTCTTC.

This clone was seen a few times. Here the gene names and germline are mouse. The DNA ends 1 residue before the CDR3 does, and the rest of the CDR3 is filled in from the germline J gene. This chain links TRBV26 with TRBJ2-1; 9 positions agree with TRBD1. V lost 0 bases, J lost 6 bases, and 6 bases stayed unmatched. The CDR3 has 16 amino acids. Germline assignment: CDR1 KGHPV and CDR2 FQNQEV (reference sequence). This chain's CDR3 is CASSLSSGQGRAEQFF. The CDR3 bases that were read are TGTGCCAGCAGTCTGTCGTCTGGACAGGGGCGTGCTGAGCAGTTC.

A few counts support this clone. All gene names here are mouse names. The read finishes 1 residue shy of the CDR3 end, and the germline J gene is used to complete it. The J gene is TRBJ1-2, the V gene TRBV26; a weak D match, TRBD1 (5 bases). This CDR3 is built from 12 residues. In germline, CDR1 is KGHPV, CDR2 FQNQEV (reference sequence). V lost 3 bases to trimming and J lost 6 bases, with 8 bases between them. CDR3 region: CASSLGGPDYTF. The sequenced part of the CDR3 DNA is TGTGCCAGCAGTCTCGGGGGACCCGACTACACC.

Concerning this clone: Gene names and germline match the mouse. The read is 1 residue too short to cover the CDR3 end, so that end is filled in from the germline J gene. The chain has TRBV12-2 and TRBJ2-2; 7 bases are a match to TRBD1. Unmatched junction bases numbered 1, after V lost 1 base and J lost 0 bases. From germline, CDR1 is SGHLS and CDR2 HYDKME. The CDR3 is made up of 15 amino acids. CDR3: CASSLGTANTGQLYF. Incomplete CDR3 DNA: TGTGCCAGCTCTCTAGGGACAGCAAACACCGGGCAGCTCTAC.

As to this clone: Gene names refer to mouse genes. The sequenced fragment ends 1 residue before the CDR3 boundary, so the rest is inferred from the germline J gene. V gene TRBV12-1 combines with J gene TRBJ2-7; possible D gene TRBD1, 8 bases. This CDR3 contains 14 residues. The V and J ends lost 2 bases and 3 bases respectively, with 13 bases between them. The germline V gene encodes CDR1 SGHSN and CDR2 HYEKVE. The sequenced CDR3 bases are TGTGCCAGCTCTCCCACAGGGGGGCTCTATGAACAGTAC. This sequence encodes CASSPTGGLYEQY. The CDR3 reads in full as CASSPTGGLYEQYF.

Worth noting for this clone: Genes and germline come from the mouse. With the read ending 1 residue before the CDR3 end, the germline J gene is used to fill in that end. The chain is built from TRBV12-2 and TRBJ2-4; 9 bases line up with TRBD1. In germline, CDR1 is SGHLS, CDR2 HYDKME. V dropped 2 bases and J dropped 2; count of bases not matched to a gene: 7. This CDR3 has 16 amino acids. CDR3 loop: CASSPGQGRDQNTLYF. Incomplete CDR3 DNA: TGTGCCAGCTCTCCGGGACAGGGACGGGATCAAAACACCTTGTAC.

As regards this clone: Gene names are mouse gene names. The read terminates 1 residue before the CDR3 end, so the remaining end is supplied by the germline J gene. This chain links TRBV13-1 with TRBJ2-3; 8 bases are a match to TRBD1. V shed 0 bases, J shed 4 bases, and the junction held 1 base outside the gene matches. CDR1 is NSHNY and CDR2 is SYGAGN in the germline V gene. The CDR3 sequence is 14 residues long. CDR3 sequence: CASSDGTGSETLYF. The CDR3 DNA, read in part, is TGTGCCAGCAGTGATGGGACAGGGTCAGAAACGCTGTAT.

As concerns this clone: Genes and germline are mouse. The read is 1 residue too short to cover the CDR3 end, so that end is filled in from the germline J gene. The chain is built from TRBV2 and TRBJ1-1; tentatively, D is TRBD1 (5 bases). Germline-derived CDR1 and CDR2 are LGHNA and YSYQKL. The CDR3 covers 14 residues. V lost 1 base to trimming and J lost 0 bases, with 6 bases between them. The CDR3 loop reads CASSQGTKNTEVFF. Incomplete CDR3 DNA: TGTGCCAGCAGCCAAGGGACAAAGAACACAGAAGTCTTC.